This passage covers 23 T cell receptor beta chains from one sample sequenced in a study of blood T cells in healthy people across ages. With a J-beta primer mix and a sample-barcoded 5' primer, a second PCR ran roughly 6 to 12 cycles. TCRdb redid the calling of the 5' RACE reads with MiXCR, one entry per CDR3 protein. This table has about 670,000 distinct CDR3 sequences, approximately 40% appearing once. The material sequenced was blood. The origin of the receptors is a man at least 80 years old in good health.

The V call is TRBV7-2, the J call TRBJ2-7; D is possibly TRBD1 or TRBD2 (6 bases each). Trimming cost V 2 bases and J 2 bases, with 16 bases left between them. Germline values: CDR1 SGHTA, CDR2 FQGNSA. CDR3 length: 16 residues. The CDR3 loop reads CASSLRGTLAPYEQYF. The CDR3 nucleotides read TGTGCCAGCAGCTTAAGGGGGACGCTAGCGCCCTACGAGCAGTACTTC.

Turning to this clonotype: With a much larger clone just one base away, this may be a read error. The chain links TRBV4-2 to TRBJ2-4; tentative D call: TRBD1 (5 bases). The ends were cut back, 1 base at V and 11 bases at J, with 18 bases in the middle. This CDR3 region has 15 residues. The germline V gene has CDR1 LGHNA and CDR2 YNFKEQ. The CDR3, as DNA: TGTGCCAGCAGCCAAGGGGGCCCCGATAATGACGTTCAGTACTTC. Its protein is CASSQGGPDNDVQYF.

This clonotype was picked up a small number of times. The genes are TRBV6-1 and TRBJ1-6, with D maybe TRBD1 (6 bases). The ends were cut back, 4 bases at V and 5 bases at J, with 12 bases in the middle. CDR3 size: 15 residues. Germline loops: CDR1 MNHNS, CDR2 SASEGT. CDR3 DNA sequence: TGTGCCAGCAGTGGGGGACACAGGAATAATTCACCCCTCCACTTT. It translates to CASSGGHRNNSPLHF.

The table lists this clonotype with many counts. The rearrangement links TRBV2 to TRBJ1-2, with TRBD1 matching over 9 bases. The junction had 2 bases not matched to a gene; V was cut back by 1 base and J by 2 bases. The V gene's germline CDR1 is SNHLY and CDR2 FYNNEI. The CDR3 spans 15 residues. Written as DNA, the CDR3 is TGTGCCAGCAGTGAAGACAGGGGGCGAAACTATGGCTACACCTTC. This sequence encodes CASSEDRGRNYGYTF.

This clonotype was picked up a small number of times. This chain connects TRBV10-1 to TRBJ2-1; tentative D call: TRBD2 (6 bases). Trimming shortened V by 7 bases and J by 12 bases, and 19 bases separated the two germline ends. This CDR3 region has 13 residues. The germline V gene encodes CDR1 WNHNN and CDR2 SYGVQD (reference sequence). CDR3 loop: CASIASVREGQFF. CDR3 nucleotide sequence: TGCGCCAGCATTGCTAGCGTCAGAGAGGGGCAGTTCTTC.

This clonotype was observed at least ten times. J is TRBJ2-3 and V is TRBV28; 10 bases are shared with TRBD2. The CDR3 is 14 residues long. CDR1 MDHEN and CDR2 SYDVKM come from the germline V gene. V lost 8 bases and J lost 3; bases outside the gene matches: 5. Written as DNA, the CDR3 is TGTGCCAGCTCTGGAGCGGGAGGGACAGATACGCAGTATTTT. Its protein product is CASSGAGGTDTQYF.

The rearrangement links TRBV5-5 to TRBJ2-7, with D possibly called TRBD1 or TRBD2 (6 bases each). This CDR3 has 16 amino acids. V was shortened by 4 bases and J by 7 bases, with 24 bases between the two germline ends. The germline gives CDR1 SGHKS, CDR2 YYEKEE (reference sequence). The CDR3 nucleotides are TGTGCCAGCAGCCCGCGAGGGGGGCGGCAGAACAATGAGCAGTACTTC. Protein: CASSPRGGRQNNEQYF.

This clonotype has just a few counts. The rearrangement uses TRBV4-1 and TRBJ2-5, with 9 bases fitting TRBD1. CDR3 length equals 14 residues. After removal of 3 bases from V and 5 bases from J, the junction contained 4 bases not matched to a gene. CDR1 is MGHRA, CDR2 YSYEKL, per germline. The CDR3 bases are TGCGCCAGCAGCCAGGGACAGGGTTGGGAGACCCAGTACTTC. Translating gives CASSQGQGWETQYF.

In regard to this clonotype: The junction does not match germline at one end; this may be a read error. This chain links TRBV4-2 with TRBJ2-1, with 7 positions matching TRBD1. Germline V CDR1 and CDR2: LGHNA, YNFKEQ. The CDR3 spans 15 residues. CDR3 in DNA: TGTGCCAGCAGCCAAGACAGGGGGACCTACAATGAGCTGTTCTTC. Translating gives CASSQDRGTYNELFF.

This clonotype appeared a few times. The chain has TRBV3-1 and TRBJ2-7; D unclear. The CDR3 spans 13 residues. Trimming stripped 4 bases from V and 2 bases from J, with 9 bases between. CDR1 LGHDT and CDR2 YNNKEL come from the germline V gene (reference sequence). CDR3 residues: CASSLRITYEQYF. CDR3 DNA: TGTGCCAGCAGCCTTCGTATCACCTACGAGCAGTACTTC.

This clonotype was seen only a few times. The chain has TRBV2 and TRBJ2-7; 10 positions match TRBD2. This CDR3 has 15 amino acids. J lost 0 bases, V lost 4 bases, and 3 bases had no gene match. Per germline, CDR1 SNHLY and CDR2 FYNNEI. The CDR3 DNA reads as TGTGCCAGCAGTGGGAGCGGGAGGGTCTCCTACGAGCAGTACTTC. It specifies CASSGSGRVSYEQYF.

This clonotype was counted at least ten times. The rearrangement joins TRBV29-1 to TRBJ2-7; 10 bases are a match to TRBD2. This CDR3 has 16 residues. Germline-derived CDR1 and CDR2 are SQVTM and ANQGSEA. Losses at the gene ends were 1 base for V and 2 bases for J; bases not matched to a gene: 8. The CDR3 bases are TGCAGCGTTGAAGGACTATCAGCGGGAGGGCCCTACGAGCAGTACTTC. Amino acids: CSVEGLSAGGPYEQYF.

This clonotype appeared many times. V gene TRBV29-1 combines with J gene TRBJ2-3; the D gene could be TRBD1 or TRBD2 (6 bases each). The CDR3 spans 13 residues. Germline CDR1 and CDR2: SQVTM and ANQGSEA. The V end lost 7 bases, the J end lost 6 bases, and 17 bases lay between the germline ends. The CDR3 is CSAGGGFEDTQYF. The CDR3 coding sequence is TGCAGCGCAGGAGGGGGGTTCGAGGATACGCAGTATTTT.

This chain uses TRBV12-3 or TRBV12-4 with TRBJ2-4; TRBD2 matches at 10 bases. The trim removed 7 bases at V and 7 bases at J, leaving 10 bases unmatched. The CDR3 runs 15 residues. In DNA form, the CDR3 reads TGTGCCAGCACTCGGACTAGCGGACCTTATAACATTCAGTACTTC. Protein sequence: CASTRTSGPYNIQYF.

This clonotype appeared once. The chain combines TRBV24-1 with TRBJ2-1; D assignment may be TRBD1 or TRBD2 (7 bases each). Trimming took off 4 bases at V and 13 bases at J, with 25 bases between the two ends. Germline lookup yields CDR1 KGHDR and CDR2 SFDVKD. The CDR3 runs to 16 residues. This CDR3 reads CATSEGRQGKAGTQFF. As DNA, the CDR3 is TGTGCCACCAGTGAAGGACGACAGGGCAAAGCGGGGACCCAGTTCTTC.

The CDR3 loop is CASSLSGQGQRGGYTF. The CDR3 nucleotides are TGTGCCAGCAGTTTATCCGGACAGGGTCAGCGTGGGGGCTACACCTTC. The rearrangement links TRBV27 to TRBJ1-2, with 8 bases that match TRBD1. This CDR3 contains 16 residues. V lost 0 bases and J lost 8; bases outside the gene matches: 11. CDR1 is MNHEY, CDR2 SMNVEV, per germline (reference sequence).

This clonotype appeared a few times. The V gene is TRBV7-2, the J gene TRBJ2-1; the match to TRBD2 covers 9 bases. The junction had 12 bases not matched to a gene; V was cut back by 5 bases and J by 4 bases. From germline, CDR1 is SGHTA and CDR2 FQGNSA. This CDR3 comprises 17 residues. This chain's CDR3 is CASSPEAGGLSYNEQFF. CDR3 DNA sequence: TGTGCCAGCAGCCCAGAAGCGGGGGGCCTATCATACAATGAGCAGTTCTTC.

The table lists this clonotype with a few counts. The chain links TRBV6-6 to TRBJ2-7, with a possible D match to TRBD1 (5 bases). The germline V gene has CDR1 MNHNY and CDR2 SVGAGI (reference sequence). This CDR3 contains 13 residues. The germline V and J ends were trimmed by 7 bases and 2 bases, with 12 bases remaining between them. The CDR3 DNA sequence: TGTGCCAGCAAGGAAGGCAGGGCCTACGAGCAGTACTTC. Translated, it gives CASKEGRAYEQYF.

The V gene is TRBV7-8, the J gene TRBJ1-4; 7 nucleotides align to TRBD1. The CDR3 has 15 amino acids. After removal of 2 bases from V and 6 bases from J, the junction contained 6 bases not matched to a gene. Germline loops: CDR1 SGHVS, CDR2 FQNEAQ. The CDR3 DNA is TGTGCCAGCAGCTTAACGACAGGGAACTATGAAAAACTGTTTTTT. Translation: CASSLTTGNYEKLFF.

This clonotype appeared a few times. J is TRBJ2-7 and V is TRBV4-1; 7 nucleotides align to TRBD1. The germline V gene encodes CDR1 MGHRA and CDR2 YSYEKL. The CDR3 covers 14 residues. The V and J ends lost 3 bases and 1 base, in that order; junction bases with no gene match: 3. CDR3 loop: CASSHNRGSYEQYF. CDR3 sequence (DNA): TGCGCCAGCAGCCACAACAGGGGATCCTACGAGCAGTACTTC.

The rearrangement uses TRBV7-9 and TRBJ1-5; D gene ambiguous. Trimming removed 3 bases from V and 6 bases from J, with 9 bases in between. The CDR3 consists of 13 residues. From germline, CDR1 is SEHNR and CDR2 FQNEAQ (reference sequence). The CDR3 DNA sequence: TGTGCCAGCAGCTTCGATCGGGCTCAGCCCCAGCATTTT. It yields the protein CASSFDRAQPQHF.

To note about this clonotype: A much more abundant neighbour one base away suggests this may be a read error. This sequence joins TRBV3-1 and TRBJ2-5; TRBD2 matches 8 bases. The CDR3 totals 15 residues. From germline, CDR1 is LGHDT and CDR2 YNNKEL (reference sequence). Trimming at V came to 6 bases and at J to 11 bases, leaving 17 bases not matched to a gene. CDR3 in DNA: TGTGCCAGCAGAAAAAGCGGGGGCGAGGGCAATGAGCAGTACTTC. This gives the protein CASRKSGGEGNEQYF.

The chain recombines TRBV5-4 with TRBJ2-5; 8 nucleotides align to TRBD1. This CDR3 spans 18 amino acids. Germline loops: CDR1 SGHNT, CDR2 YYREEE (reference sequence). Trimming took 0 bases from V and 5 from J; bases not matched to a gene: 15. This chain's CDR3 is CASSLASFRAGGLETQYF. The CDR3 region has the DNA TGTGCCAGCAGCTTGGCTTCCTTCCGAGCAGGGGGCCTGGAGACCCAGTACTTC.